A selection of T cell receptor beta chains follows, all from one sample in a study of Ad26.COV2.S vaccination and SARS-CoV-2 variants. TCRdb's table, derived via immunoSEQ multiplex PCR, lists solely in-frame clones and lacks some. The sample includes just over 350,000 clones, around 92% seen only once; the top ten take about 3.9%. The specimen comprised peripheral blood, sampled after recovery from COVID-19. The receptors were sampled from a human donor who had recovered from COVID-19. CDR3s include the opening cysteine and the closing phenylalanine or tryptophan. Fields, in order: J gene, D gene, V gene, clone size, CDR3 protein, CDR3 DNA. D genes are given only for firm matches. The listing skips clone size in some rows; elsewhere it reads once, few, many or a size class.

J gene: TRBJ2-7
D gene: TRBD1
V gene: TRBV2
clone size: -
CDR3 protein: CASRGQGPHEQYF
CDR3 DNA: TGTGCCAGCAGAGGACAGGGTCCCCACGAGCAGTACTTC

J gene: TRBJ1-5
D gene: TRBD1
V gene: TRBV6-1
clone size: -
CDR3 protein: CASSEGDRSNQPQHF
CDR3 DNA: TGTGCCAGCAGTGAAGGGGACAGGAGCAATCAGCCCCAGCATTTT

J gene: TRBJ2-1
D gene: TRBD2
V gene: TRBV5-1
clone size: -
CDR3 protein: CASSLYGTSGGANEQFF
CDR3 DNA: TGCGCCAGCAGCTTATACGGGACTAGCGGGGGGGCCAATGAGCAGTTCTTC

J gene: TRBJ2-4
D gene: TRBD1
V gene: TRBV28
clone size: -
CDR3 protein: CASSDRQGAPKNIQYF
CDR3 DNA: TGTGCCAGCAGTGACCGACAGGGGGCTCCCAAAAACATTCAGTACTTC

J gene: TRBJ2-5
D gene: -
V gene: TRBV18
clone size: -
CDR3 protein: CASSPADRPYQETQYF
CDR3 DNA: TGTGCCAGCTCACCAGCGGACAGACCGTACCAAGAGACCCAGTACTTC

J gene: TRBJ2-3
D gene: TRBD2
V gene: TRBV2
clone size: once
CDR3 protein: CASSEGGGKTDTQYF
CDR3 DNA: TGTGCCAGCAGTGAAGGGGGGGGGAAGACAGATACGCAGTATTTT

J gene: TRBJ2-3
D gene: -
V gene: TRBV11-2
clone size: once
CDR3 protein: CASSPPFRPSTQYF
CDR3 DNA: TGTGCCAGCAGCCCGCCTTTTCGGCCATCTACGCAGTATTTT

J gene: TRBJ2-1
D gene: TRBD1
V gene: TRBV18
clone size: -
CDR3 protein: CASSPRSGDRGDNEQFF
CDR3 DNA: TGTGCCAGCTCACCCCGATCAGGGGACAGGGGAGACAATGAGCAGTTCTTC

J gene: TRBJ1-1
D gene: -
V gene: TRBV5-6
clone size: -
CDR3 protein: CASSLHQGLHAFF
CDR3 DNA: TGTGCCAGCAGCTTACATCAGGGACTCCATGCTTTCTTT

J gene: TRBJ1-6
D gene: -
V gene: TRBV11-2
clone size: -
CDR3 protein: CASSPDRRSYNSPLHF
CDR3 DNA: TGTGCCAGCAGCCCCGACAGGCGGTCCTATAATTCACCCCTCCACTTT

J gene: TRBJ2-7
D gene: -
V gene: TRBV6-2/TRBV6-3
clone size: -
CDR3 protein: CASSKPGNSYEQYF
CDR3 DNA: TGTGCCAGCAGTAAACCGGGAAATAGCTACGAGCAGTACTTC

J gene: TRBJ2-2
D gene: -
V gene: TRBV18
clone size: -
CDR3 protein: CASSPSQRTVTGELFF
CDR3 DNA: TGTGCCAGCTCACCGAGTCAGAGGACTGTGACCGGGGAGCTGTTTTTT

J gene: TRBJ1-5
D gene: TRBD1
V gene: TRBV7-9
clone size: -
CDR3 protein: CASRTDRGPQHF
CDR3 DNA: TGTGCCAGCAGAACGGACAGGGGACCCCAGCATTTT

J gene: TRBJ1-1
D gene: -
V gene: TRBV9
clone size: -
CDR3 protein: CASSVEGRDPEAFF
CDR3 DNA: TGTGCCAGCAGCGTAGAGGGCAGGGACCCTGAAGCTTTCTTT

J gene: TRBJ2-7
D gene: -
V gene: TRBV27
clone size: -
CDR3 protein: CASSLHGQTYEQYF
CDR3 DNA: TGTGCCAGCAGTTTGCACGGCCAGACCTACGAGCAGTACTTC

J gene: TRBJ2-7
D gene: TRBD1
V gene: TRBV11-2
clone size: -
CDR3 protein: CASSLEGQGVQAYEQYF
CDR3 DNA: TGTGCCAGCAGCTTAGAGGGACAGGGTGTTCAAGCCTACGAGCAGTACTTC

J gene: TRBJ1-6
D gene: -
V gene: TRBV5-5
clone size: -
CDR3 protein: CASSFPGAGGSPLHF
CDR3 DNA: TGTGCCAGCAGCTTTCCGGGGGCGGGGGGATCACCCCTCCACTTT

J gene: TRBJ2-2
D gene: -
V gene: TRBV11-2
clone size: -
CDR3 protein: CASSLQGLRTGELFF
CDR3 DNA: TGTGCCAGCAGCTTACAGGGCTTGAGGACCGGGGAGCTGTTTTTT

J gene: TRBJ1-1
D gene: -
V gene: TRBV5-1
clone size: -
CDR3 protein: CASSLGSGGTEAFF
CDR3 DNA: TGCGCCAGCAGCCTGGGGTCCGGGGGAACTGAAGCTTTCTTT

J gene: TRBJ2-3
D gene: TRBD2
V gene: TRBV13
clone size: few
CDR3 protein: CASSFTPGLAGVGADTQYF
CDR3 DNA: TGTGCCAGCAGCTTCACCCCGGGACTAGCGGGGGTTGGGGCAGATACGCAGTATTTT

J gene: TRBJ1-1
D gene: -
V gene: TRBV9
clone size: -
CDR3 protein: CASSVGGGGSTEAFF
CDR3 DNA: TGTGCCAGCAGCGTAGGCGGGGGCGGGAGCACTGAAGCTTTCTTT

J gene: TRBJ1-1
D gene: -
V gene: TRBV7-9
clone size: once
CDR3 protein: CATSFVGVRTEAFF
CDR3 DNA: TGTGCCACCTCTTTCGTGGGGGTCCGGACTGAAGCTTTCTTT

J gene: TRBJ2-2
D gene: TRBD1
V gene: TRBV25-1
clone size: -
CDR3 protein: CASSLLGQGAGELFF
CDR3 DNA: TGTGCCAGCAGCTTACTGGGACAGGGCGCCGGGGAGCTGTTTTTT

J gene: TRBJ2-3
D gene: -
V gene: TRBV20-1
clone size: -
CDR3 protein: CSARVPDTQYF
CDR3 DNA: TGCAGTGCTAGGGTGCCCGATACGCAGTATTTT